This T cell receptor (beta chain) was profiled in a study of blood T cells in healthy people across ages. Findings of the study overall: No one knew whether donors had CMV, which possibly confounded expanded clonotype changes. Measured against age, TCR beta diversity per million T cells decreased in a roughly linear manner. It was found that TCR beta diversity correlated strongly with the percentage of naive T cells. When set beside aged donors, long-lived donors presented more naive CD4+ cells and higher diversity.

For this clonotype: Antigen: not known.

It was with a sample-barcoded 5' primer and a J-beta primer mix that a second PCR of roughly 6 to 11 cycles was run. TCRdb passed the 5' RACE reads through MiXCR, listing each CDR3 protein once. The sample lists approximately 1,700,000 distinct CDR3 sequences; about two fifths were seen once. The CDR3 consists of 13 residues. The ends lost 6 bases at V and 2 bases at J; junction bases unmatched: 4. Germline V gene sequence: CDR1 SGHDT, CDR2 YYEEEE. The sequenced material came from blood. The origin of this receptor is a human donor in good health. The V call is TRBV5-6, the J call TRBJ2-7; 8 bases are shared with TRBD1. CDR3 nucleotide sequence: TGTGCCAGCACCCTGACAGGGGCCTACGAGCAGTACTTC. Translated, it gives CASTLTGAYEQYF.